The 6 T cell receptor beta chains below were found in one sample sequenced in a study of T cell repertoires in cytomegalovirus infection. TCRdb redid the calling of the reads with MiXCR, one entry per CDR3 protein. The profile shows some 350,000 distinct CDR3 sequences, approximately 32% of them singletons. These receptors are not linked to any known antigen. The specimen comprised cultured PBMCs, sampled from culture after CMV antigen stimulation. These receptors were collected from a human donor in good health (CMV status not recorded). Some clones in this sample may be carry-over from other donors' samples.

The V call is TRBV6-6, the J call TRBJ2-5; D is tentatively TRBD1 or TRBD2 (5 bases each). Germline CDR1 reads MNHNY; CDR2 reads SVGAGI (reference sequence). V was trimmed by 11 bases and J by 5 bases, leaving 27 bases between them. There are 16 residues in the CDR3. This CDR3 reads CAGKGRGRAFRETQYF. CDR3 sequence (DNA): TGTGCCGGCAAGGGACGCGGCAGGGCCTTTCGGGAGACCCAGTACTTC.

Ten or more counts support this clonotype. The chain employs TRBV7-2 and TRBJ1-4, with a possible D match to TRBD1 (5 bases). Germline V CDR1 and CDR2: SGHTA, FQGNSA. The CDR3 is made up of 16 amino acids. V was pared by 1 base and J by 4 bases, with 13 bases between. CDR3 sequence: CASSLVETANNEKLFF. DNA for the CDR3: TGTGCCAGCAGCTTAGTAGAGACAGCCAATAATGAAAAACTGTTTTTT.

This clonotype has just a few counts. The V and J genes are TRBV11-2 and TRBJ1-5; D is ambiguous. The length of the CDR3 is 16 residues. Germline CDR1 is SGHAT and CDR2 is FQNNGV. Between the trimmed V and J ends, which lost 3 bases and 1 base, there was a span of 13 bases. The CDR3 reads CASSFGEGYSNQPQHF. CDR3 nucleotides: TGTGCCAGCAGCTTTGGGGAGGGTTACAGCAATCAGCCCCAGCATTTT. Supplemented by reference TRBV11-2 and TRBJ1-5, the full variable domain reads EAGVAQSPRYKIIEKRQSVAFWCNPISGHATLYWYQQILGQGPKLLIQFQNNGVVDDSQLPKDRFSAERLKGVDSTLKIQPAKLEDSAVYLCASSFGEGYSNQPQHFGDGTRLSIL.

CDR3 DNA: TGCGCCAGCGGCAGGATGCCTGGTGAAAAACTGTTTTTT. This sequence encodes CASGRMPGEKLFF. V gene TRBV4-1 combines with J gene TRBJ1-4; D unresolved. Germline V gives CDR1 MGHRA, CDR2 YSYEKL. Trimming pared 8 bases from V and 7 bases from J, leaving 14 bases between. This CDR3 is built from 13 residues.

The gene calls are TRBV19 and TRBJ1-1; maybe TRBD1 (5 bases). The germline V and J ends were trimmed by 7 bases and 5 bases, with 14 bases remaining between them. Germline V gene lookup returns CDR1 LNHDA and CDR2 SQIVND (reference sequence). The CDR3 contains 13 residues. DNA for the CDR3: TGTGCCAGTACCCAAACCTCAGGGACTGAAGCTTTCTTT. This gives the protein CASTQTSGTEAFF.

The genes are TRBV4-1 and TRBJ1-2; D not certain. V shed 0 bases and J shed 5 bases, with 10 bases lying between them. This CDR3 comprises 14 residues. Germline V lookup: CDR1 MGHRA, CDR2 YSYEKL. CDR3 protein: CASSQDPGDYGYTF. In DNA, the CDR3 is TGCGCCAGCAGCCAAGATCCCGGGGATTATGGCTACACCTTC.